This TCR beta chain was identified during a study of blood T cell repertoires in COVID-19. The data were produced by immunoSEQ multiplex PCR, yet TCRdb's version contains in-frame clones alone and is incomplete. The table records approximately 200,000 clones, about 86% of them present only once. Germline CDR1 is MNHEY and CDR2 is SVGAGI. The V gene lost 6 bases and the J gene lost 0 bases, with 6 bases spanning the gap. The CDR3 has 12 amino acids. Material for sequencing was peripheral blood. The TCR sequence derives from a man in his 60s who had recovered from COVID-19. J is TRBJ2-7 and V is TRBV6-5; D possibly corresponds to TRBD2 (6 bases). CDR3 sequence (DNA): TGTGCCAGCAGGGAGGGCTCCTACGAGCAGTACTTC. It codes for CASREGSYEQYF.